The clone carrying this T cell receptor beta chain was found many times. Its specificity is unknown. This specimen comes from a study of early T cells in non-severe SARS-CoV-2 infection. Whole-study context: The authors sequenced bulk RNA from unsorted whole blood, leaving chains unpaired.

Unique molecular identifiers were attached to individual cDNA molecules. TCRdb re-called the 5' RACE reads through MiXCR, storing one row per CDR3 protein. The sample has tens of thousands of distinct CDR3 sequences, around 7% seen once. Broader study findings: The study's VDJdb matching favored anti-spike CD8 responses and missed private and CD4 specificities.

The V gene lost 6 bases and the J gene lost 7 bases, with 16 bases spanning the gap. Germline CDR1 and CDR2: SQVTM and ANQGSEA. This CDR3 is built from 13 residues. The sequence was collected from an adult who was a healthcare worker with PCR-confirmed SARS-CoV-2 infection or an uninfected control (not recorded which). The J gene is TRBJ1-5, the V gene TRBV29-1; D perhaps matches TRBD1 (6 bases). Sequenced here: whole blood, sampled at baseline. CDR3 in amino acids: CSVEQGVGQPQHF. The CDR3 DNA follows: TGCAGCGTGGAACAGGGAGTAGGGCAGCCCCAGCATTTT.